This TCR beta chain derives from a study of graft-versus-host responses after intestinal transplantation. Study information: Tacrolimus and steroids were given for two to three years to all recipients after anti-thymocyte globulin induction.

Study results and caveats: Those patients showing graft-donor T cell macrochimerism displayed high graft-versus-host to host-versus-graft clonal ratios in allografts.

With respect to this clone: Its antigen is currently unknown.

From the graft tissue, intraepithelial and lamina propria lymphocytes were released through processing. The protocol was immunoSEQ multiplex PCR, while the TCRdb copy is restricted to in-frame clones and leaves out a portion. The table shows more than 50,000 clones, with around 90% occurring only once. Sequencing used ileum tissue, obtained more than 350 days after transplant. This clonotype originated in a human patient who received an intestinal transplant, so some T cells may come from the graft donor.

Written as DNA, the CDR3 is TGTGCCAGCAGTGAATGGTTGCGCCATGAAAAACTGTTTTTT. Its protein is CASSEWLRHEKLFF. The gene calls are TRBV6-1 and TRBJ1-4; D remains ambiguous. Trimming pared 2 bases from V and 6 bases from J, leaving 10 bases between. Germline-derived CDR1 and CDR2 are MNHNS and SASEGT. The CDR3 spans 14 residues.